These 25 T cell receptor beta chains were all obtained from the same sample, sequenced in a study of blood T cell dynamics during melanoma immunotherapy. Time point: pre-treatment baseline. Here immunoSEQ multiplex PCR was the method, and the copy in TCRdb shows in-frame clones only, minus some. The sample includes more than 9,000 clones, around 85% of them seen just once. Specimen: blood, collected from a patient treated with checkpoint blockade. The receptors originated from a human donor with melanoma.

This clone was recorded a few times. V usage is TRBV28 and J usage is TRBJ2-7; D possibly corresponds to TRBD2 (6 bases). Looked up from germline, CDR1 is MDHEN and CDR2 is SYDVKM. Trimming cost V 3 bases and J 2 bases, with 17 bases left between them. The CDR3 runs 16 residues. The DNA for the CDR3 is TGTGCCAGCAGTTTCAACTTAGCGGTATTAACCTACGAGCAGTACTTC. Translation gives CASSFNLAVLTYEQYF.

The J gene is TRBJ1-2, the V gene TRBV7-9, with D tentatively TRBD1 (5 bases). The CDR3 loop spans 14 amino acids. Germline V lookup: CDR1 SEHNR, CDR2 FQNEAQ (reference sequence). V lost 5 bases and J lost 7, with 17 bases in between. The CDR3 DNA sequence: TGTGCCAGCAGCCGGGACCGGCTGCTTGGTGGCTACACCTTC. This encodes CASSRDRLLGGYTF.

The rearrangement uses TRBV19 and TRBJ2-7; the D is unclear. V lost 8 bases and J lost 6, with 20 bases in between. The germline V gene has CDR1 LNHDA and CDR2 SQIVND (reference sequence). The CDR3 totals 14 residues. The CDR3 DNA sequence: TGTGCCAGTCAGAGCGACGGCGCGCAGCGCGAGCAGTACTTC. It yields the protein CASQSDGAQREQYF.

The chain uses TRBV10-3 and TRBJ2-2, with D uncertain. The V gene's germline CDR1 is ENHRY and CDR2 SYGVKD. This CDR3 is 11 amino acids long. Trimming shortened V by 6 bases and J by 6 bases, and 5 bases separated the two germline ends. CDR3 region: CAIRGPGELFF. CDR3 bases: TGTGCCATCAGGGGCCCCGGGGAGCTGTTTTTT.

The CDR3 sequence is CASSQHIQENTEAFF. CDR3 in DNA: TGTGCCAGCAGCCAGCACATTCAAGAGAACACTGAAGCTTTCTTT. The chain links TRBV9 to TRBJ1-1, with no clear D. Germline CDR1 SGDLS, CDR2 YYNGEE. Deletions cut 4 bases from V and 1 base from J, with 14 bases between. The CDR3 has 15 amino acids. Combining the CDR3 with reference TRBV9 and TRBJ1-1 gives the whole variable domain DSGVTQTPKHLITATGQRVTLRCSPRSGDLSVYWYQQSLDQGLQFLIQYYNGEERAKGNILERFSAQQFPDLHSELNLSSLELGDSALYFCASSQHIQENTEAFFGQGTRLTVV.

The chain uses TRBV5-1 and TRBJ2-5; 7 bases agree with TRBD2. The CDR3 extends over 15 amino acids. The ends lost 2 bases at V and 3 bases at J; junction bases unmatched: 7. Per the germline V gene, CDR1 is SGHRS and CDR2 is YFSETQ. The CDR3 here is CASSFLAVGEETQYF. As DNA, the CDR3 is TGCGCCAGCAGCTTCCTAGCGGTGGGCGAAGAGACCCAGTACTTC.

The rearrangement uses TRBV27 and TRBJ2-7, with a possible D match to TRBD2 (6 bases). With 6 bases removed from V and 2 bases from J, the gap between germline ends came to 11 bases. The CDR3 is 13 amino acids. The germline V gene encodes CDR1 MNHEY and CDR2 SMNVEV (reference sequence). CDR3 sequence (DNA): TGTGCCAGCAGCCCGGGGGTCGCCTACGAGCAGTACTTC. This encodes CASSPGVAYEQYF.

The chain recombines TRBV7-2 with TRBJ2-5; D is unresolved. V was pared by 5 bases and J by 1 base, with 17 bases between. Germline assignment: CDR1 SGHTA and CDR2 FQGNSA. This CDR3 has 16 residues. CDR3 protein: CASSAVFARPQETQYF. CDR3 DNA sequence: TGTGCCAGCAGCGCCGTCTTTGCGCGCCCCCAAGAGACCCAGTACTTC.

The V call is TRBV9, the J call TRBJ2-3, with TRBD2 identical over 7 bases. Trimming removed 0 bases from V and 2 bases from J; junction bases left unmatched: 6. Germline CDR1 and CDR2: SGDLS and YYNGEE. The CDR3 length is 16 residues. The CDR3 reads CASSVEVGGITDTQYF. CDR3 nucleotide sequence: TGTGCCAGCAGCGTAGAGGTCGGGGGGATCACAGATACGCAGTATTTT.

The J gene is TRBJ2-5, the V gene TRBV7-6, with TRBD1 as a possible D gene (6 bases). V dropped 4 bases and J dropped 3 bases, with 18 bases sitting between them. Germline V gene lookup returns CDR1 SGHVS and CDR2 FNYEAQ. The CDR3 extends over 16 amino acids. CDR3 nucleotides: TGTGCCAGCAGCTCGCCGGCAGGGGCGATCGAAGAGACCCAGTACTTC. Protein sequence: CASSSPAGAIEETQYF.

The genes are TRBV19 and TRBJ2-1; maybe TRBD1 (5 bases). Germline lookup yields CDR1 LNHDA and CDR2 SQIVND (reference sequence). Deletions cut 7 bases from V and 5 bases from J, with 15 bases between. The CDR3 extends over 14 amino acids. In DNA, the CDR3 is TGTGCCAGTAAGATACAGGTTAGACACAATGAGCAGTTCTTC. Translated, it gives CASKIQVRHNEQFF.

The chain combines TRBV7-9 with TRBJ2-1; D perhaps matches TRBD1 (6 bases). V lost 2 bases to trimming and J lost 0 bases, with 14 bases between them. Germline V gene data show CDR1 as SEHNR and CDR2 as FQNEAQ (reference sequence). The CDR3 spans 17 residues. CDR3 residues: CASSLIRDTRSYNEQFF. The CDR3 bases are TGTGCCAGCAGCTTAATACGGGACACTCGCTCCTACAATGAGCAGTTCTTC.

DNA of the CDR3: TGTGCCAGCAGAGCGGAGGGGACATTCTCTGGGGCCAACGTCCTGACTTTC. Residues: CASRAEGTFSGANVLTF. This chain connects TRBV9 to TRBJ2-6, with D perhaps TRBD1 or TRBD2 (6 bases each). The V gene lost 5 bases and the J gene lost 0 bases, with 15 bases spanning the gap. The germline V gene encodes CDR1 SGDLS and CDR2 YYNGEE. This CDR3 region has 17 residues. Full variable domain (outside the CDR3, taken from reference TRBV9 and TRBJ2-6): DSGVTQTPKHLITATGQRVTLRCSPRSGDLSVYWYQQSLDQGLQFLIQYYNGEERAKGNILERFSAQQFPDLHSELNLSSLELGDSALYFCASRAEGTFSGANVLTFGAGSRLTVL.

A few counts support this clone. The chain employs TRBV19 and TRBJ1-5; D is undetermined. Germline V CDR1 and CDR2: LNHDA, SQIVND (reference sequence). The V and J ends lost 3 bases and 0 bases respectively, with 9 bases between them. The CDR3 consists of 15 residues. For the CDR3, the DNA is TGTGCCAGTAGTATGCGGGAAAATAGCAATCAGCCCCAGCATTTT. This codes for CASSMRENSNQPQHF.

The CDR3, as DNA: TGTGCCAGCAGTCCCCGGGACAGCCCGGGGCAGCCCCAGCATTTT. Its protein is CASSPRDSPGQPQHF. This chain uses TRBV2 with TRBJ1-5, with TRBD1 matching over 7 bases. Germline V CDR1 and CDR2: SNHLY, FYNNEI. After removal of 5 bases from V and 7 bases from J, the junction contained 11 bases not matched to a gene. This CDR3 contains 15 residues.

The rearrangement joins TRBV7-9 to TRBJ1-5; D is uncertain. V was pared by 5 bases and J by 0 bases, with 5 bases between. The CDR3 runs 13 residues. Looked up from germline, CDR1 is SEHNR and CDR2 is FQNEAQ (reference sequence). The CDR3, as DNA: TGTGCCAGCAGCCGCTATAGCAATCAGCCCCAGCATTTT. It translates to CASSRYSNQPQHF. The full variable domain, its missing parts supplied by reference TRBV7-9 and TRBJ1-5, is DTGVSQNPRHKITKRGQNVTFRCDPISEHNRLYWYRQTLGQGPEFLTYFQNEAQLEKSRLLSDRFSAERPKGSFSTLEIQRTEQGDSAMYLCASSRYSNQPQHFGDGTRLSIL.

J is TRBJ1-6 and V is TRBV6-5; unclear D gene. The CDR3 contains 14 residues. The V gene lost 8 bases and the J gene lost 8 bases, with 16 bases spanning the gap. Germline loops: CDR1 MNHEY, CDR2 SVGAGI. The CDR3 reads CASGSEGVDSPLHF. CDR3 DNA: TGTGCCAGCGGGTCGGAGGGCGTTGATTCACCCCTCCACTTT.

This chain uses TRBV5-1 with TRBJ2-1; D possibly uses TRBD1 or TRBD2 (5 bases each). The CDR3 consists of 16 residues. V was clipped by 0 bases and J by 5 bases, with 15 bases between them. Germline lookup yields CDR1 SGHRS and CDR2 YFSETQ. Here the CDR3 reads CASSLAGAILNNEQFF. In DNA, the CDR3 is TGCGCCAGCAGCTTGGCCGGGGCCATACTGAACAATGAGCAGTTCTTC.

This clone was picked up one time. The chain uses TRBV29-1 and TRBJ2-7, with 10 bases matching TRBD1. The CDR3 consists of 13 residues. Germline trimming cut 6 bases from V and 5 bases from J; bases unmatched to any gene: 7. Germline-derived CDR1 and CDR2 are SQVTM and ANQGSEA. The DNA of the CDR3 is TGCAGCGTAGGGGACAGGGGAAGAGACGAGCAGTACTTC. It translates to CSVGDRGRDEQYF.

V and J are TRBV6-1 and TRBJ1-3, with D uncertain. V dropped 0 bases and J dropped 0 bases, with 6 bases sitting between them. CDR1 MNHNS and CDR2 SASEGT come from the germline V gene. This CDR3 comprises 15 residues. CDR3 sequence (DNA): TGTGCCAGCAGTGAAGCGGCAGCCTCTGGAAACACCATATATTTT. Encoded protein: CASSEAAASGNTIYF.

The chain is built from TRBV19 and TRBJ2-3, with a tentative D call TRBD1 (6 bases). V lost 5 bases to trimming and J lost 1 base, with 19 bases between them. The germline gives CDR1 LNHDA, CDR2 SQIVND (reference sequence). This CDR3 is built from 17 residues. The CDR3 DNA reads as TGTGCCAGTAGTCCAACCCCGTACAGGGATGGCACAGATACGCAGTATTTT. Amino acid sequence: CASSPTPYRDGTDTQYF.

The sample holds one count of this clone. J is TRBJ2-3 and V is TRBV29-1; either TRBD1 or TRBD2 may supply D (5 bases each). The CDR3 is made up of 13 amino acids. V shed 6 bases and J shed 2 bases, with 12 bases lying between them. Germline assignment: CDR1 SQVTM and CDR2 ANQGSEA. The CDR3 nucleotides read TGCAGCGTAACCGGGGACCTCACAGATACGCAGTATTTT. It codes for CSVTGDLTDTQYF.

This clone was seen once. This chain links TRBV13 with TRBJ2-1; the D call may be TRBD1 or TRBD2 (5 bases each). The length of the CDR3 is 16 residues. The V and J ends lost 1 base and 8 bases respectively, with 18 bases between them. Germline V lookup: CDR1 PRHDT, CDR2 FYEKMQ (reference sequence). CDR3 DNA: TGTGCCAGCAGCTTAGTCGGGGAGCTTCGGGGCTATGAGCAGTTCTTC. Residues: CASSLVGELRGYEQFF.

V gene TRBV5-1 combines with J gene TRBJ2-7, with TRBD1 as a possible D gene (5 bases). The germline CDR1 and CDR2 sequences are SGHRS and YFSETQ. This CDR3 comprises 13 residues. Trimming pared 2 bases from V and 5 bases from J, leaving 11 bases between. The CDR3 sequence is CASSFRERDEQYF. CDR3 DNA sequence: TGCGCCAGCAGCTTCAGGGAACGCGACGAGCAGTACTTC.

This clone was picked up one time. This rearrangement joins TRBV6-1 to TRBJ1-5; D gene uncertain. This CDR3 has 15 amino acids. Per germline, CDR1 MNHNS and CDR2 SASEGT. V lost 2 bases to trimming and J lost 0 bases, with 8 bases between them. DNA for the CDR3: TGTGCCAGCAGTGAATTCGGGAATAGCAATCAGCCCCAGCATTTT. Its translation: CASSEFGNSNQPQHF.